Below, one T cell receptor (beta chain) is given with its context. These data are taken from a study of T cell responses to AZD1222 COVID-19 vaccine. The CDR3 is 17 residues long. V lost 4 bases and J lost 4; bases outside the gene matches: 13. The germline V gene has CDR1 SGDLS and CDR2 YYNGEE. This table comes from immunoSEQ multiplex PCR, and its TCRdb copy is limited to in-frame clones, with some not included. The data show about 180,000 clones, 80% to 90% seen once. The chain uses TRBV9 and TRBJ1-3, with 8 bases identical to TRBD1. This sequence originates from an adult who received the AZD1222 COVID-19 vaccine. Sequenced material: peripheral blood, taken 28 days after the second AZD1222 dose. In DNA form, the CDR3 reads TGTGCCAGCAGCCTAAGACAGGGGTTGGATTGGGGAAACACCATATATTTT. It specifies CASSLRQGLDWGNTIYF. Complete variable domain (other parts from reference TRBV9 and TRBJ1-3): DSGVTQTPKHLITATGQRVTLRCSPRSGDLSVYWYQQSLDQGLQFLIQYYNGEERAKGNILERFSAQQFPDLHSELNLSSLELGDSALYFCASSLRQGLDWGNTIYFGEGSWLTVV.